A single sample gave rise to the 30 T cell receptor beta chains below, sequenced in a study of shared clonotypes between healthy human individuals. Sequencing used immunoSEQ multiplex PCR; TCRdb keeps in-frame clones, though not all of them. The repertoire holds roughly 2,000,000 clones, with about 95% as singletons. Naive CD8 cells comprised CD45RO-negative, CCR7-positively selected cells, excluding terminally differentiated effector memory CD45RA+ cells. Sequenced sample: naive CD8+ T cells sorted from blood. These receptors all stem from a man aged 18 to 35 in good health.

J is TRBJ1-6 and V is TRBV13; 7 bases agree with TRBD1. Unmatched junction bases numbered 7, after V lost 5 bases and J lost 3 bases. Germline CDR1 PRHDT, CDR2 FYEKMQ (reference sequence). The CDR3 covers 16 residues. The CDR3, as DNA: TGTGCCAGCAGCGCGGGGACAGAACTCTATAATTCACCCCTCCACTTT. Its protein is CASSAGTELYNSPLHF. Supplemented by reference TRBV13 and TRBJ1-6, the full variable domain reads AAGVIQSPRHLIKEKRETATLKCYPIPRHDTVYWYQQGPGQDPQFLISFYEKMQSDKGSIPDRFSAQQFSDYHSELNMSSLELGDSALYFCASSAGTELYNSPLHFGNGTRLTVT.

The chain is built from TRBV5-1 and TRBJ1-2, with a possible D match to TRBD1 (5 bases). The ends were cut back, 2 bases at V and 0 bases at J, with 11 bases in the middle. The germline gives CDR1 SGHRS, CDR2 YFSETQ. The length of the CDR3 is 15 residues. This chain's CDR3 is CASSFTTDANYGYTF. DNA for the CDR3: TGCGCCAGCAGCTTTACGACAGACGCTAACTATGGCTACACCTTC.

The V and J genes are TRBV25-1 and TRBJ2-1; possible D gene TRBD2, 6 bases. From germline, CDR1 is MGHDK and CDR2 SYGVNS. The V end lost 1 base, the J end lost 4 bases, and 17 bases lay between the germline ends. CDR3 size: 17 residues. In DNA form, the CDR3 reads TGTGCCAGCAGTGAATCTTCGGCGGGGATGGTATACAATGAGCAGTTCTTC. As protein: CASSESSAGMVYNEQFF. Variable domain in full (rest from reference TRBV25-1 and TRBJ2-1): EADIYQTPRYLVIGTGKKITLECSQTMGHDKMYWYQQDPGMELHLIHYSYGVNSTEKGDLSSESTVSRIRTEHFPLTLESARPSHTSQYLCASSESSAGMVYNEQFFGPGTRLTVL.

V gene TRBV7-9 combines with J gene TRBJ1-1; D unresolved. Germline loops: CDR1 SEHNR, CDR2 FQNEAQ (reference sequence). The CDR3 loop spans 13 amino acids. V lost 2 bases and J 3 bases, leaving 7 bases between the germline ends. This chain's CDR3 is CASSLPIDTEAFF. The CDR3 DNA follows: TGTGCCAGCAGCTTACCGATAGACACTGAAGCTTTCTTT.

The chain couples TRBV10-2 to TRBJ2-1, with a tentative D call TRBD2 (5 bases). V was cut by 5 bases and J by 4 bases, with 9 bases left in between. Germline V lookup: CDR1 WSHSY, CDR2 SAAADI. This CDR3 spans 13 amino acids. The CDR3 sequence is CASSPGTYNEQFF. In DNA form, the CDR3 reads TGCGCCAGCAGTCCGGGAACATACAATGAGCAGTTCTTC.

V usage is TRBV2 and J usage is TRBJ1-3, with D hard to call. The germline gives CDR1 SNHLY, CDR2 FYNNEI. The CDR3 totals 15 residues. Between the trimmed V and J ends, which lost 3 bases and 0 bases, there was a span of 9 bases. The CDR3 DNA reads TGTGCCAGCAGTGATCAACCCCTCTCTGGAAACACCATATATTTT. This translates into CASSDQPLSGNTIYF.

The chain uses TRBV28 and TRBJ1-1, with TRBD1 matching over 8 bases. With 4 bases clipped from V and 4 bases from J, the junction kept 14 bases outside the gene matches. Per the germline V gene, CDR1 is MDHEN and CDR2 is SYDVKM. The CDR3 contains 17 residues. Written as DNA, the CDR3 is TGTGCCAGCAGTTCCCCCCTGGACAGGGTTGGGGCCACTGAAGCTTTCTTT. Amino acid sequence: CASSSPLDRVGATEAFF.

The chain employs TRBV10-3 and TRBJ2-2; TRBD1 matches at 7 bases. Germline V gene lookup returns CDR1 ENHRY and CDR2 SYGVKD. CDR3 length equals 15 residues. The V segment lost 3 bases and the J segment 2 bases; nucleotides outside the gene matches: 3. The CDR3 DNA reads as TGTGCCATCAGTGAAGGGACAGCCAACACCGGGGAGCTGTTTTTT. This codes for CAISEGTANTGELFF.

This chain uses TRBV19 with TRBJ1-3; D possibly corresponds to TRBD1 (5 bases). The CDR3 is 15 residues long. The ends were cut back, 3 bases at V and 0 bases at J, with 9 bases in the middle. Germline V gives CDR1 LNHDA, CDR2 SQIVND (reference sequence). The DNA of the CDR3 is TGTGCCAGTAGTATTTCACAGGCCTCTGGAAACACCATATATTTT. Protein sequence: CASSISQASGNTIYF. Full variable domain (outside the CDR3, taken from reference TRBV19 and TRBJ1-3): DGGITQSPKYLFRKEGQNVTLSCEQNLNHDAMYWYRQDPGQGLRLIYYSQIVNDFQKGDIAEGYSVSREKKESFPLTVTSAQKNPTAFYLCASSISQASGNTIYFGEGSWLTVV.

The genes are TRBV12-5 and TRBJ2-7, with TRBD1 matching over 9 bases. After removal of 3 bases from V and 2 bases from J, the junction contained 14 bases not matched to a gene. This CDR3 has 18 amino acids. Germline CDR1 reads LGHNT; CDR2 reads FRNRAP. The chain's CDR3 is CASGLDHTGTGNPYEQYF. The CDR3 nucleotides are TGTGCTAGTGGTTTAGATCATACCGGGACAGGGAATCCCTACGAGCAGTACTTC.

The chain couples TRBV5-6 to TRBJ1-5; TRBD1 matches 7 bases. The CDR3 is 15 residues long. With V trimmed by 0 bases and J by 3 bases, 3 bases remained unmatched. Germline CDR1 and CDR2: SGHDT and YYEEEE. In DNA form, the CDR3 reads TGTGCCAGCAGCTTGGCCACAGGGGCCAATCAGCCCCAGCATTTT. Residues: CASSLATGANQPQHF.

In DNA, the CDR3 is TGTGCCAGCAGCGTATGGGGGGATTCCCTTGGTGAGCAGTTCTTC. The encoded protein is CASSVWGDSLGEQFF. The chain links TRBV9 to TRBJ2-1; D is perhaps TRBD2 (6 bases). Trimming pared 1 base from V and 9 bases from J, leaving 17 bases between. The V gene's germline CDR1 is SGDLS and CDR2 YYNGEE. This CDR3 spans 15 amino acids.

Of note for this clone: At one end, the junction sequence differs from germline, possibly due to a read error. CDR3 in amino acids: CASSVQVNSEAFF. CDR3 sequence (DNA): TGTGCCAGCAGTGTACAGGTGAACTCTGAAGCTTTCTTT. The genes are TRBV6-6 and TRBJ1-1, with D possibly being TRBD1 (5 bases). Germline CDR1 reads MNHNY; CDR2 reads SVGAGI (reference sequence). CDR3 length: 13 amino acids.

The chain carries TRBV29-1 and TRBJ2-5, with 12 nucleotides matching TRBD2. The CDR3 runs to 15 residues. V trimming: 6 bases; J trimming: 2 bases; junction bases outside the gene matches: 7. Germline V lookup: CDR1 SQVTM, CDR2 ANQGSEA. The CDR3 spells CSVGLAGLLQETQYF. CDR3 DNA sequence: TGCAGCGTGGGACTAGCGGGCCTCTTACAAGAGACCCAGTACTTC.

The rearrangement uses TRBV4-1 and TRBJ2-1; the D is unclear. This CDR3 has 14 residues. The ends were cut back, 0 bases at V and 7 bases at J, with 10 bases in the middle. CDR1 and CDR2 from the germline V gene are MGHRA and YSYEKL. The CDR3 region is CASSQDLALNEQFF. The CDR3 DNA sequence: TGCGCCAGCAGCCAAGATCTGGCACTGAATGAGCAGTTCTTC.

V is TRBV5-1 and J is TRBJ2-3; 16 bases are a match to TRBD2. Trimming removed 7 bases from V and 1 base from J; junction bases left unmatched: 9. Germline CDR1 reads SGHRS; CDR2 reads YFSETQ. The CDR3 is 18 amino acids. The CDR3 sequence: CASGPGLAGGPGTDTQYF. The CDR3 DNA sequence: TGCGCCAGCGGCCCGGGACTAGCGGGAGGGCCGGGCACAGATACGCAGTATTTT.

To note about this clone: Other DNA sequences in the sample encode the same CDR3. The chain has TRBV7-9 and TRBJ2-5; D is unresolved. The ends were cut back, 5 bases at V and 2 bases at J, with 9 bases in the middle. The CDR3 sequence is 13 residues long. Germline CDR1 reads SEHNR; CDR2 reads FQNEAQ (reference sequence). The CDR3 is CASSPGLQETQYF. In DNA form, the CDR3 reads TGTGCCAGCAGCCCCGGGTTACAAGAGACCCAGTACTTC. Looking up the rest from reference TRBV7-9 and TRBJ2-5 gives the full variable domain: DTGVSQNPRHKITKRGQNVTFRCDPISEHNRLYWYRQTLGQGPEFLTYFQNEAQLEKSRLLSDRFSAERPKGSFSTLEIQRTEQGDSAMYLCASSPGLQETQYFGPGTRLLVL.

This chain links TRBV15 with TRBJ2-5, with 9 bases that match TRBD1. Germline V CDR1 and CDR2: LNHNV, YYDKDF (reference sequence). V was clipped by 4 bases and J by 2 bases; unmatched bases: 5. This CDR3 spans 15 amino acids. CDR3 nucleotide sequence: TGTGCCACCAGCATGGACAGGGGTAGGCAAGAGACCCAGTACTTC. Residues: CATSMDRGRQETQYF. Combining the CDR3 with reference TRBV15 and TRBJ2-5 gives the whole variable domain DAMVIQNPRYQVTQFGKPVTLSCSQTLNHNVMYWYQQKSSQAPKLLFHYYDKDFNNEADTPDNFQSRRPNTSFCFLDIRSPGLGDTAMYLCATSMDRGRQETQYFGPGTRLLVL.

The V and J genes are TRBV10-2 and TRBJ2-1; D is undetermined. V lost 2 bases and J 7 bases, leaving 6 bases between the germline ends. This CDR3 region has 12 residues. In germline, CDR1 is WSHSY, CDR2 SAAADI. The CDR3 DNA is TGCGCCAGCAGTGAGCTCCTAAATGAGCAGTTCTTC. It is translated as CASSELLNEQFF.

This chain connects TRBV30 to TRBJ1-2; 11 positions match TRBD1. The V gene end was trimmed by 1 base and the J gene end by 5 bases; junction bases not matched to a gene: 6. CDR1 is GTSNPN and CDR2 is SVGIG in the germline V gene (reference sequence). This CDR3 region has 15 residues. DNA for the CDR3: TGTGCCTGGAGTGCGGGACAGGGGGTTTGGTATGGCTACACCTTC. Its protein is CAWSAGQGVWYGYTF. Supplemented by reference TRBV30 and TRBJ1-2, the full variable domain reads SQTIHQWPATLVQPVGSPLSLECTVEGTSNPNLYWYRQAAGRGLQLLFYSVGIGQISSEVPQNLSASRPQDRQFILSSKKLLLSDSGFYLCAWSAGQGVWYGYTFGSGTRLTVV.

The chain joins TRBV6-1 to TRBJ2-5, with 11 bases fitting TRBD2. Germline V gene data show CDR1 as MNHNS and CDR2 as SASEGT. CDR3 length: 16 residues. The J segment lost 1 base and the V segment lost 3 bases, leaving 4 bases of the junction unmatched. The CDR3 is CASSELAGGFQETQYF. The DNA for the CDR3 is TGTGCCAGCAGTGAGCTAGCGGGGGGTTTCCAAGAGACCCAGTACTTC.

This clone was counted a few times. This chain uses TRBV10-1 with TRBJ2-7, with TRBD2 identical over 9 bases. This CDR3 has 14 residues. Germline CDR1 is WNHNN and CDR2 is SYGVQD (reference sequence). V lost 4 bases and J lost 6; bases outside the gene matches: 7. CDR3 sequence (DNA): TGCGCCAGCAGTGCGGCGGGGGGGCCTGGCGAGCAGTACTTC. Translation gives CASSAAGGPGEQYF.

This chain joins TRBV7-9 and TRBJ1-2; perhaps TRBD1 as D (5 bases). CDR1 is SEHNR and CDR2 is FQNEAQ in the germline V gene (reference sequence). V lost 6 bases and J lost 2, with 16 bases in between. This CDR3 is built from 15 residues. CDR3 nucleotides: TGTGCCAGCAGTTCCCCGGGACTTATAAACTATGGCTACACCTTC. This encodes CASSSPGLINYGYTF.

The chain recombines TRBV4-3 with TRBJ2-3; a weak D match, TRBD2 (6 bases). This CDR3 contains 15 residues. Germline CDR1 is LGHNA and CDR2 is YSLEER. V lost 1 base and J 0 bases, leaving 8 bases between the germline ends. Here the CDR3 reads CASSQASASTDTQYF. The CDR3 region has the DNA TGCGCCAGCAGCCAAGCTAGCGCGAGCACAGATACGCAGTATTTT.

The rearrangement links TRBV5-1 to TRBJ2-7; the match to TRBD2 covers 9 bases. Per germline, CDR1 SGHRS and CDR2 YFSETQ. CDR3 length equals 15 residues. With V trimmed by 1 base and J by 5 bases, 7 bases remained unmatched. CDR3: CASSLSSGTFHEQYF. As DNA, the CDR3 is TGCGCCAGCAGCTTGTCTAGCGGGACGTTCCACGAGCAGTACTTC.

This chain connects TRBV30 to TRBJ2-3; TRBD1 aligns across 7 bases. Germline values: CDR1 GTSNPN, CDR2 SVGIG (reference sequence). The CDR3 length is 13 residues. V was clipped by 7 bases and J by 2 bases; unmatched bases: 6. The CDR3 sequence: CALSQGITDTQYF. CDR3 sequence (DNA): TGTGCCTTGTCACAGGGGATCACAGATACGCAGTATTTT. The full variable domain, rest sourced from reference TRBV30 and TRBJ2-3, is SQTIHQWPATLVQPVGSPLSLECTVEGTSNPNLYWYRQAAGRGLQLLFYSVGIGQISSEVPQNLSASRPQDRQFILSSKKLLLSDSGFYLCALSQGITDTQYFGPGTRLTVL.

V usage is TRBV4-3 and J usage is TRBJ1-3, with D unresolved. This CDR3 contains 16 residues. V lost 0 bases, J lost 0 bases, and 9 bases lay in between. The germline V gene encodes CDR1 LGHNA and CDR2 YSLEER. The DNA of the CDR3 is TGCGCCAGCAGCCAAGAGGAACCTTCCTCTGGAAACACCATATATTTT. Protein sequence: CASSQEEPSSGNTIYF.

V is TRBV10-3 and J is TRBJ2-2; 8 bases are shared with TRBD1. V gave up 0 bases and J gave up 1 base; unmatched junction bases: 4. The CDR3 loop spans 17 amino acids. CDR1 is ENHRY, CDR2 SYGVKD, per germline. CDR3 loop: CAISESPGQVNTGELFF. The CDR3 DNA is TGTGCCATCAGTGAGTCACCGGGACAGGTGAACACCGGGGAGCTGTTTTTT.

The chain has TRBV6-5 and TRBJ2-7; D not resolved. The V end lost 0 bases, the J end lost 1 base, and 13 bases lay between the germline ends. The CDR3 is 16 amino acids. The germline V gene encodes CDR1 MNHEY and CDR2 SVGAGI. The CDR3 protein is CASSYSRSYRSYEQYF. The CDR3, as DNA: TGTGCCAGCAGTTACTCGAGGTCCTACCGTTCCTACGAGCAGTACTTC.

The chain links TRBV11-2 to TRBJ1-2, with a possible D match to TRBD1 (5 bases). This CDR3 is 16 amino acids long. Germline CDR1 and CDR2: SGHAT and FQNNGV. V was shortened by 0 bases and J by 5 bases, with 16 bases between the two germline ends. CDR3 nucleotides: TGTGCCAGCAGCTTAGATCCGAGGGGACTGGGGTATGGCTACACCTTC. Its protein product is CASSLDPRGLGYGYTF. Looking up the rest from reference TRBV11-2 and TRBJ1-2 gives the full variable domain: EAGVAQSPRYKIIEKRQSVAFWCNPISGHATLYWYQQILGQGPKLLIQFQNNGVVDDSQLPKDRFSAERLKGVDSTLKIQPAKLEDSAVYLCASSLDPRGLGYGYTFGSGTRLTVV.